This entry features one TCR beta chain sequence. Autoimmune disease history or systemic immunosuppression led to patient exclusion. Generated by immunoSEQ multiplex PCR, the TCRdb table keeps only in-frame clones and is missing some. The sample lists some 69,000 clones; roughly 88% were seen once. The data stem from a study of OX40 agonist ivuxolimab in advanced cancers. Whole-study context: A partial response was reached by three patients: one with hepatocellular carcinoma and two with cutaneous melanoma.

The receptor comes from an adult with an advanced solid tumor such as melanoma, head and neck, liver or kidney cancer. The specimen comprised CD4+ or CD8+ T cells sorted from blood, sampled in a trial of the OX40 agonist ivuxolimab.

In DNA form, the CDR3 reads TGTGCCATCAGTGAGGGCCAGGTGAACACTGAAGCTTTCTTT. As protein: CAISEGQVNTEAFF. The chain recombines TRBV10-3 with TRBJ1-1; D unresolved. Trimming took off 2 bases at V and 0 bases at J, with 7 bases between the two ends. Germline V gives CDR1 ENHRY, CDR2 SYGVKD. This CDR3 is built from 14 residues.